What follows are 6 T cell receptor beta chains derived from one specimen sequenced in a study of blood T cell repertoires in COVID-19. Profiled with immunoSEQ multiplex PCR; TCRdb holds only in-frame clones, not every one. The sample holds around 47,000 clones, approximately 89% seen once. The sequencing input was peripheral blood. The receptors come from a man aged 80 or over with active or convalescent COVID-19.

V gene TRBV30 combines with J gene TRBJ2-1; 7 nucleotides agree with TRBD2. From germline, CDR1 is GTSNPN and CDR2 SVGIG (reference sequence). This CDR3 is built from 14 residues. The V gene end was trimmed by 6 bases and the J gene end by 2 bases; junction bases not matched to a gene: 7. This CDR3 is CACCEAGPYNEQFF. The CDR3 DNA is TGTGCCTGCTGTGAAGCGGGGCCCTACAATGAGCAGTTCTTC.

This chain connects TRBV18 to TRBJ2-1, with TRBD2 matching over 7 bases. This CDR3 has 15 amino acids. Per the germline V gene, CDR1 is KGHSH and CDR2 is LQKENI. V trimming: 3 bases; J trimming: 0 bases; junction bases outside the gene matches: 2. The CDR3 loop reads CASSPRTSSYNEQFF. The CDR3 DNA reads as TGTGCCAGCTCACCCCGGACTAGCTCCTACAATGAGCAGTTCTTC.

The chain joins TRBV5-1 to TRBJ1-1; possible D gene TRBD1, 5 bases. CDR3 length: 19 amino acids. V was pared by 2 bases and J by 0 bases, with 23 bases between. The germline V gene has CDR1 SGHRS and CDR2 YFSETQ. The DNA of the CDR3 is TGCGCCAGCAGCTTCGGGCGTCAGCCCCCTGGGACTATGAACACTGAAGCTTTCTTT. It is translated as CASSFGRQPPGTMNTEAFF.

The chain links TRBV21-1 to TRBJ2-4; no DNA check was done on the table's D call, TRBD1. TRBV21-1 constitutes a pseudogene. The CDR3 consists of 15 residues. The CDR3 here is CASREGETGTNIQYF. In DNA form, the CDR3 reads TGTGCCAGCAGGGAAGGGGAAACAGGGACGAACATTCAGTACTTC.

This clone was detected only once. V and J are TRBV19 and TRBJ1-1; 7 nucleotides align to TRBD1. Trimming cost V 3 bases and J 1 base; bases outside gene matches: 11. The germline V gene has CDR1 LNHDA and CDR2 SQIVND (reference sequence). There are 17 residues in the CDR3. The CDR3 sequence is CASSMAARGLGNTEAFF. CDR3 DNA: TGTGCCAGTAGTATGGCGGCAAGGGGGCTCGGGAACACTGAAGCTTTCTTT.

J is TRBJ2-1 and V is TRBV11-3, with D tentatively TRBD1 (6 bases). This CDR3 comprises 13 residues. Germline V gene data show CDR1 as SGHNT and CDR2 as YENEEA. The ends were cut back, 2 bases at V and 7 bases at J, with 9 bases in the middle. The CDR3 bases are TGTGCCAGCAGCTTAAACAGGGCGAATGAGCAGTTCTTC. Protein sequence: CASSLNRANEQFF.